The clone carrying this T cell receptor beta chain was seen a handful of times. This sample stems from a study of blood T cells in healthy people across ages. Primed by a sample-barcoded 5' primer and a J-beta primer mix, a second PCR proceeded for about 6 to 11 cycles. TCRdb reprocessed the 5' RACE reads with MiXCR, giving one entry per CDR3 protein. The sample includes over a million distinct CDR3 sequences, approximately 60% of them seen just once. PBMCs, at least 7 million per sample, were isolated. The CDR3 consists of 9 residues. Germline V gene lookup returns CDR1 SQVTM and CDR2 ANQGSEA. Trimming stripped 3 bases from V and 8 bases from J, with 2 bases between.

This chain uses TRBV29-1 with TRBJ2-1; D is undetermined. Source material: blood. The clonotype was recovered from a man younger than 35 in good health. The CDR3 protein is CSVDDEQFF. As DNA, the CDR3 is TGCAGCGTTGATGATGAGCAGTTCTTC.